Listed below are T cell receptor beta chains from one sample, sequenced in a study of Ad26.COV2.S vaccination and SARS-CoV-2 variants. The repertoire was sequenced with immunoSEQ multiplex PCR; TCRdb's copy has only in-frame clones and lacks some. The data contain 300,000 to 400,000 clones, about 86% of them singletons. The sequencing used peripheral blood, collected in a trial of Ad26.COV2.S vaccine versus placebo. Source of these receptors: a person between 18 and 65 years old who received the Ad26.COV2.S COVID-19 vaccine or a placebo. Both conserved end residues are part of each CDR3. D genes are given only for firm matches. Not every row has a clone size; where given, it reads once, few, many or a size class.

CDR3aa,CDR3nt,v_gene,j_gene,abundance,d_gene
CASGLGGVQTEAFF,TGTGCTAGTGGTTTGGGGGGAGTTCAAACTGAAGCTTTCTTT,TRBV12-5,TRBJ1-1,once,-
CARQGTQGGYTF,TGTGCCAGACAAGGGACACAGGGAGGCTACACCTTC,TRBV30,TRBJ1-2,few,-
CAWSSQGNSFYYGYTF,TGTGCCTGGAGTAGCCAGGGGAACTCCTTTTACTATGGCTACACCTTC,TRBV30,TRBJ1-2,-,-
CASSLIRRQGEYEQYF,TGTGCCAGCAGCCTAATTCGGCGACAGGGGGAGTACGAGCAGTACTTC,TRBV5-6,TRBJ2-7,once,TRBD1
CASSPLLVAETQYF,TGTGCCAGCTCACCACTTCTGGTTGCGGAGACCCAGTACTTC,TRBV18,TRBJ2-5,-,-
CAWSPGSGTEAFF,TGTGCCTGGAGTCCGGGATCGGGCACTGAAGCTTTCTTT,TRBV30,TRBJ1-1,-,-
CAIMAGMNTEAFF,TGTGCCATCATGGCGGGGATGAACACTGAAGCTTTCTTT,TRBV10-3,TRBJ1-1,few,-
CASSPPGTETYEQYF,TGTGCCAGCAGCCCCCCCGGGACAGAAACTTACGAGCAGTACTTC,TRBV7-2,TRBJ2-7,-,TRBD1
CASSLRPTGELFF,TGTGCCAGCAGCCTCCGTCCGACCGGGGAGCTGTTTTTT,TRBV3-1/TRBV3-2,TRBJ2-2,few,-
CASSQAGGKNIQYF,TGTGCCAGCAGCCAGGCAGGGGGGAAAAACATTCAGTACTTC,TRBV11-2,TRBJ2-4,-,-
CASSEPRGATEAFF,TGTGCCAGCAGTGAACCCCGAGGGGCAACTGAAGCTTTCTTT,TRBV25-1,TRBJ1-1,-,-
CASSSAGGSEAFF,TGTGCCAGCAGCTCTGCCGGGGGGTCCGAAGCTTTCTTT,TRBV5-4,TRBJ1-1,-,-
CASSEGGEWSGYTF,TGCGCCAGCAGTGAGGGGGGCGAATGGAGTGGCTACACCTTC,TRBV4-1,TRBJ1-2,-,-
CAWSVIDRTIYNEQFF,TGTGCCTGGAGTGTAATCGACAGGACTATTTACAATGAGCAGTTCTTC,TRBV30,TRBJ2-1,-,-
CASSSGTGVEETQYF,TGTGCCAGCTCATCCGGGACAGGGGTAGAGGAGACCCAGTACTTC,TRBV18,TRBJ2-5,-,TRBD1
CASSHGTVKNIQYF,TGTGCCAGCAGCCACGGGACCGTTAAAAACATTCAGTACTTC,TRBV9,TRBJ2-4,-,-
CASSPSSGGFGEQFF,TGTGCCAGCAGTCCCTCTAGCGGGGGGTTCGGTGAGCAGTTCTTC,TRBV6-5,TRBJ2-1,once,TRBD2
CASSLGRVPTEAFF,TGTGCCAGCAGCTTGGGGAGGGTACCTACTGAAGCTTTCTTT,TRBV11-2,TRBJ1-1,-,-
CASSLQSYTGELFF,TGTGCCAGCAGCTTACAGAGTTACACCGGGGAGCTGTTTTTT,TRBV7-2,TRBJ2-2,few,-
CASSIDGTGAFRGYTF,TGTGCCAGTAGTATAGACGGGACAGGGGCTTTTCGTGGCTACACCTTC,TRBV19,TRBJ1-2,-,TRBD1
CASSLRQATNEKLFF,TGTGCCAGCAGTTTACGGCAAGCAACTAATGAAAAACTGTTTTTT,TRBV27,TRBJ1-4,-,-
CASSLQGNGYTF,TGTGCCAGCAGCTTGCAAGGGAATGGCTACACCTTC,TRBV5-8,TRBJ1-2,few,-
CASSLEPREGNTF,TGCGCCAGCAGCTTGGAGCCGAGGGAGGGTAACACCTTC,TRBV5-1,TRBJ1-2,few,-
CASGRTGTGEQYF,TGTGCCAGCGGTAGGACAGGGACAGGCGAGCAGTACTTC,TRBV6-5,TRBJ2-7,once,TRBD1
CASSSRINYGYTF,TGTGCCAGCAGTTCGCGCATTAACTATGGCTACACCTTC,TRBV6-2/TRBV6-3,TRBJ1-2,few,-
CASSLASGSGSPLHF,TGTGCCAGCAGCTTGGCTTCAGGTTCCGGATCACCCCTCCACTTT,TRBV5-5,TRBJ1-6,once,-
CASSQDPVIAVSYEQYF,TGTGCCAGCAGCCAAGATCCTGTAATAGCGGTCTCCTACGAGCAGTACTTC,TRBV3-1/TRBV3-2,TRBJ2-7,-,-
CASSLGQGVGSGANVLTF,TGTGCCAGCAGTTTAGGACAGGGAGTCGGTTCTGGGGCCAACGTCCTGACTTTC,TRBV2,TRBJ2-6,-,TRBD1
CSVDPGGTDTQYF,TGCAGCGTTGATCCGGGTGGCACAGATACGCAGTATTTT,TRBV29-1,TRBJ2-3,-,-